These 25 T cell receptor beta chains were sequenced from one sample in a study of T-cell reconstitution after alpha-beta-depleted transplantation in children. Unique molecular identifiers were incorporated into the prepared TCRbeta library. MiXCR, run by TCRdb on the PCR reads, gives a single entry per CDR3 protein. The table has around 94,000 distinct CDR3 sequences, approximately 5.4% seen once. The sequencing used PBMCs, mostly from graft donor cells, collected 60 days after TCRalphabeta/CD19-depleted stem cell transplant. All receptors come from a female patient aged 2 to 10 who had a stem cell transplant for Fanconi anemia, so the T cells may come from the graft donor.

The genes are TRBV7-9 and TRBJ1-4; no clear D gene. The V gene's germline CDR1 is SEHNR and CDR2 FQNEAQ (reference sequence). The CDR3 sequence is 13 residues long. V was trimmed by 2 bases and J by 3 bases, leaving 4 bases between them. The CDR3 DNA reads TGTGCCAGCAGCTTACAGGCTAATGAAAAACTGTTTTTT. It specifies CASSLQANEKLFF.

The sample holds many counts of this clonotype. The chain has TRBV11-2 and TRBJ2-1, with D possibly being TRBD2 (6 bases). Germline V gene data show CDR1 as SGHAT and CDR2 as FQNNGV. V was shortened by 1 base and J by 0 bases, with 16 bases between the two germline ends. The CDR3 loop spans 18 amino acids. The CDR3 nucleotides are TGTGCCAGCAGCTTAGTCCGTCTTCGCGGGGACTCCTACAATGAGCAGTTCTTC. Its translation: CASSLVRLRGDSYNEQFF.

This clonotype was counted between two and nine times. V gene TRBV2 combines with J gene TRBJ2-4; tentative D call: TRBD2 (6 bases). The CDR3 is 13 residues long. In germline, CDR1 is SNHLY, CDR2 FYNNEI. Trimming cost V 9 bases and J 0 bases, with 9 bases left between them. The DNA for the CDR3 is TGTGCCAGTCAAGCGGGAGCCAAAAACATTCAGTACTTC. Translated: CASQAGAKNIQYF.

There are many counts of this clonotype. The chain combines TRBV18 with TRBJ2-2; 11 nucleotides align to TRBD1. The germline gives CDR1 KGHSH, CDR2 LQKENI. This CDR3 is built from 16 residues. Trimming took 0 bases from V and 3 from J; bases not matched to a gene: 0. DNA for the CDR3: TGTGCCAGCTCACCACCGGGACAGGGGGACACCGGGGAGCTGTTTTTT. It codes for CASSPPGQGDTGELFF.

This clonotype was seen a handful of times. The chain uses TRBV9 and TRBJ2-3; 10 nucleotides agree with TRBD1. Trimming cost V 0 bases and J 4 bases; bases outside gene matches: 8. CDR1 SGDLS and CDR2 YYNGEE come from the germline V gene. This CDR3 has 17 residues. The CDR3 loop is CASSVGRQGASADTQYF. The CDR3 DNA sequence: TGTGCCAGCAGCGTAGGCAGACAGGGGGCGTCGGCAGATACGCAGTATTTT.

This clonotype was found many times. The CDR3 protein is CASSPRTSEAEQYF. CDR3 nucleotide sequence: TGTGCCAGCAGCCCGCGGACTAGCGAGGCCGAGCAGTACTTC. The rearrangement joins TRBV9 to TRBJ2-7; 9 nucleotides agree with TRBD2. CDR1 is SGDLS and CDR2 is YYNGEE in the germline V gene. The junction had 8 bases not matched to a gene; V was cut back by 4 bases and J by 6 bases. CDR3 length: 14 residues. The whole variable domain, remainder taken from reference TRBV9 and TRBJ2-7, is DSGVTQTPKHLITATGQRVTLRCSPRSGDLSVYWYQQSLDQGLQFLIQYYNGEERAKGNILERFSAQQFPDLHSELNLSSLELGDSALYFCASSPRTSEAEQYFGPGTRLTVT.

This clonotype was observed many times. J is TRBJ2-3 and V is TRBV27; 11 bases fit TRBD2. J gave up 3 bases and V 5 bases, and 7 bases lay outside the gene matches. The CDR3 has 16 residues. Germline V gene data show CDR1 as MNHEY and CDR2 as SMNVEV (reference sequence). The CDR3 here is CASSPLAGGWTDTQYF. In DNA form, the CDR3 reads TGTGCCAGCAGTCCCCTAGCGGGAGGCTGGACAGATACGCAGTATTTT.

This clonotype was seen at least ten times. The rearrangement joins TRBV29-1 to TRBJ2-3, with D unresolved. Trimming removed 1 base at V and 2 bases at J, with 16 bases between. The germline V gene encodes CDR1 SQVTM and CDR2 ANQGSEA. CDR3 length: 16 residues. The DNA of the CDR3 is TGCAGCGTTGAAGGGACCTTACTCCATACCACAGATACGCAGTATTTT. This encodes CSVEGTLLHTTDTQYF.

This clonotype was detected only a few times. V is TRBV20-1 and J is TRBJ2-7, with a weak D call TRBD1 (5 bases). V shed 0 bases and J shed 2 bases, with 8 bases lying between them. Germline loops: CDR1 DFQATT, CDR2 SNEGSKA (reference sequence). The CDR3 sequence is 13 residues long. In DNA, the CDR3 is TGCAGTGCTAGAGATACGGACACCTACGAGCAGTACTTC. Translating gives CSARDTDTYEQYF.

The chain couples TRBV4-1 to TRBJ2-7, with TRBD2 identical over 9 bases. From germline, CDR1 is MGHRA and CDR2 YSYEKL. V lost 3 bases to trimming and J lost 4 bases; unmatched junction nucleotides: 7. CDR3 size: 15 residues. This chain's CDR3 is CASSHPGLASYEQYF. For the CDR3, the DNA is TGCGCCAGCAGCCACCCGGGACTAGCCTCTTACGAGCAGTACTTC.

On this clonotype: One end of the junction does not line up with germline, which may come from a read error. The chain has TRBV19 and TRBJ1-1; D ambiguous. This CDR3 has 12 amino acids. Germline V gives CDR1 LNHDA, CDR2 SQIVND (reference sequence). The CDR3, as DNA: TGTGCCAGTAGTATGAGCCAGACTGAAGTTTTCTTT. It yields the protein CASSMSQTEVFF.

The table lists this clonotype with many counts. The gene calls are TRBV29-1 and TRBJ1-2; D is undetermined. The CDR3 has 11 amino acids. Trimming removed 7 bases at V and 6 bases at J, with 12 bases between. CDR1 and CDR2 from the germline V gene are SQVTM and ANQGSEA. CDR3 sequence reads: CSDISGNGYTF. For the CDR3, the DNA is TGCAGCGACATCTCGGGCAATGGCTACACCTTC.

Many counts were recorded for this clonotype. The CDR3 region has the DNA TGTGCCAGCAGTTTATGGGGACAGGGGGGAGCCTCCTATAATTCACCCCTCCACTTT. Protein sequence: CASSLWGQGGASYNSPLHF. V is TRBV27 and J is TRBJ1-6, with 11 nucleotides matching TRBD1. The CDR3 has 19 amino acids. J was trimmed by 0 bases and V by 1 base; bases with no gene match: 5. Germline values: CDR1 MNHEY, CDR2 SMNVEV (reference sequence).

This clonotype was seen many times. The chain combines TRBV12-3 or TRBV12-4 with TRBJ1-1, with a possible D match to TRBD1 (6 bases). The V gene lost 6 bases and the J gene lost 2 bases, with 13 bases spanning the gap. CDR3 length equals 14 residues. CDR3 region: CASSYRDINTEAFF. CDR3 in DNA: TGTGCCAGCAGCTACCGGGACATTAACACTGAAGCTTTCTTT.

At least ten counts were recorded for this clonotype. The chain recombines TRBV28 with TRBJ1-6, with a possible D match to TRBD1 (6 bases). CDR1 and CDR2 from the germline V gene are MDHEN and SYDVKM. Trimming left V 7 bases short and J 7 bases short, with 17 bases between. The CDR3 length is 15 residues. Here the CDR3 reads CASNGIRDTNSPLHF. The DNA for the CDR3 is TGTGCCAGCAACGGCATCCGGGACACGAATTCACCCCTCCACTTT.

The chain is built from TRBV7-8 and TRBJ2-6; 10 bases map to TRBD2. After removal of 4 bases from V and 10 bases from J, the junction contained 7 bases not matched to a gene. CDR1 SGHVS and CDR2 FQNEAQ come from the germline V gene. This CDR3 is built from 15 residues. The DNA for the CDR3 is TGTGCCAGCAGCTCCGTACTAGCGGGGCCTAACGTCCTGACTTTC. This encodes CASSSVLAGPNVLTF.

This clonotype was picked up many times. V is TRBV12-3 or TRBV12-4 and J is TRBJ2-7; 7 nucleotides line up with TRBD1. Trimming removed 5 bases from V and 3 bases from J; junction bases left unmatched: 13. The CDR3 runs to 16 residues. Here the CDR3 reads CASSPLALDRHYEQYF. The CDR3 nucleotides read TGTGCCAGCAGTCCTTTAGCTTTGGACAGGCACTACGAGCAGTACTTC.

This clonotype was seen ten or more times. The V gene is TRBV28, the J gene TRBJ2-1; possibly TRBD1 or TRBD2 for D (5 bases each). Trimming took off 4 bases at V and 4 bases at J, with 17 bases between the two ends. This CDR3 region has 16 residues. Germline V gives CDR1 MDHEN, CDR2 SYDVKM. The CDR3 DNA is TGTGCCAGCAGTTCAACTAGGGGTTCCTTTTACAATGAGCAGTTCTTC. This encodes CASSSTRGSFYNEQFF.

This clonotype has at least ten counts. CDR3 nucleotides: TGTGCCAGCAGTTTAGCCCCGGTAAGCGGGGCATACAATGAGCAGTTCTTC. Translating it yields CASSLAPVSGAYNEQFF. The gene calls are TRBV12-3 or TRBV12-4 and TRBJ2-1; 7 bases map to TRBD2. There are 17 residues in the CDR3. Losses at the gene ends were 0 bases for V and 4 bases for J; bases not matched to a gene: 9.

In its sample, this clonotype was seen many times. The chain combines TRBV5-5 with TRBJ1-4, with TRBD1 matching 7 bases. The V gene's germline CDR1 is SGHKS and CDR2 YYEKEE (reference sequence). V trimming: 4 bases; J trimming: 5 bases; junction bases outside the gene matches: 5. CDR3 length: 14 residues. The CDR3 is CASSRGQLNEKLFF. For the CDR3, the DNA is TGTGCCAGCAGCCGGGGACAGTTAAATGAAAAACTGTTTTTT.

This clonotype has ten or more counts. The CDR3 region is CASSFWVGSSYEQYF. Written as DNA, the CDR3 is TGTGCCAGCAGTTTTTGGGTCGGGAGCTCCTACGAGCAGTACTTC. The V call is TRBV12-3 or TRBV12-4, the J call TRBJ2-7, with a tentative D call TRBD2 (6 bases). This CDR3 contains 15 residues. The ends were cut back, 3 bases at V and 0 bases at J, with 12 bases in the middle.

This clonotype has more than one count but fewer than ten. The rearrangement uses TRBV7-9 and TRBJ2-1; D is perhaps TRBD2 (5 bases). Per germline, CDR1 SEHNR and CDR2 FQNEAQ (reference sequence). The germline V and J ends were trimmed by 5 bases and 9 bases, with 14 bases remaining between them. This CDR3 has 13 residues. The CDR3 coding sequence is TGTGCCAGCAGCCGGGGAGACTTGCTTGAGCAGTTCTTC. It translates to CASSRGDLLEQFF. Together with reference TRBV7-9 and TRBJ2-1, the CDR3 gives the full variable domain: DTGVSQNPRHKITKRGQNVTFRCDPISEHNRLYWYRQTLGQGPEFLTYFQNEAQLEKSRLLSDRFSAERPKGSFSTLEIQRTEQGDSAMYLCASSRGDLLEQFFGPGTRLTVL.

This clonotype was seen more than once but under ten times. The chain joins TRBV7-9 to TRBJ1-1, with D perhaps TRBD1 (5 bases). Germline CDR1 and CDR2: SEHNR and FQNEAQ (reference sequence). Trimming took off 1 base at V and 0 bases at J, with 15 bases between the two ends. The CDR3 has 17 residues. The CDR3 DNA reads TGTGCCAGCAGCTTAGACGGTGGGGGGAACATGAACACTGAAGCTTTCTTT. It is translated as CASSLDGGGNMNTEAFF.

This clonotype was counted ten times or more. This rearrangement joins TRBV20-1 to TRBJ2-5; the match to TRBD2 covers 9 bases. This CDR3 spans 16 amino acids. Germline CDR1 and CDR2: DFQATT and SNEGSKA (reference sequence). J lost 1 base, V lost 5 bases, and 11 bases had no gene match. The CDR3 region has the DNA TGCAGTGCTGGGGGACTAGCCCCCCCCCTCCAAGAGACCCAGTACTTC. This codes for CSAGGLAPPLQETQYF.

This clonotype was picked up many times. The V gene is TRBV29-1, the J gene TRBJ2-3, with 8 bases fitting TRBD1. The CDR3 consists of 13 residues. J lost 6 bases, V lost 4 bases, and 6 bases had no gene match. Germline V lookup: CDR1 SQVTM, CDR2 ANQGSEA. CDR3 protein: CSVGFNRGDTQYF. CDR3 bases: TGCAGCGTTGGCTTTAACAGGGGGGATACGCAGTATTTT.